This T cell receptor beta chain was identified during a study of T cells in Graves' hyperthyroidism and ophthalmopathy. CDR1 and CDR2 (germline): MNHNS, SASEGT. The CDR3 extends over 15 amino acids. V gave up 10 bases and J gave up 8 bases; unmatched junction bases: 11. This clonotype was counted between two and nine times. Its specificity is not known. Whole-study findings and limits: Classification by a 13 V-J model distinguished ophthalmopathy from stable hyperthyroidism. Clonotypes that were expanded in thyroid above 0.001 mostly appeared in blood too.

RNA transcripts gave rise to amplified TCR beta CDR3 regions. The TCR CDR3 was amplified in a first-round RT-PCR using the HTBI primer set. TCRdb fed the multiplex PCR reads into MiXCR, producing one record per CDR3 protein. The sample holds 400,000 to 450,000 distinct CDR3 sequences; about 15% are singletons and the top ten take 13%. Active moderate-to-severe ophthalmopathy, Clinical Activity Score at least 3, NOSPECS at least 4, under 3 months' duration. V usage is TRBV6-1 and J usage is TRBJ2-2; 12 bases agree with TRBD2. The source material was blood. This receptor was taken from a man between 18 and 35 years old with Graves' ophthalmopathy. CDR3 DNA sequence: TGTGCCATTCCCCGACTAGCGGGAGAAGGTGGGGAGCTGTTTTTT. Its protein is CAIPRLAGEGGELFF.